This paragraph reports one T cell receptor (beta chain). Its antigen specificity is not known. No base quality information exists; no much larger clone differs at one position. Trimming costs V 6 bases and J 5 bases, and their ends lie 10 bases apart. There are 13 amino acids in the CDR3, from cysteine to phenylalanine inclusive. CDR3 DNA is the only sequence kept; it has 39 bases, read in frame from the first base. The germline V gene (reference sequence) provides CDR1 LNHDA and CDR2 SQIVND. TCRbeta CDR3 regions were amplified from genomic DNA by means of the immunoSEQ Assay, a bias-controlled multiplex PCR. Regarding the original processing steps: Within the assay, amplification of reference gene primers was used to estimate how many nucleated cells each sample contained. To quantify the absolute abundance of each unique TCRbeta CDR3 rearrangement, sequence reads were collapsed and filtered. Productive Simpson clonality was computed per sample as the square root of Simpson's diversity index over productive rearrangements. The table comes from immuneACCESS by way of TCRdb, which keeps in-frame sequences with V and J called. Part of the clones is missing from these tables; in studies checked, under half for an unresolved V gene and the rest for unknown reasons. That table supplies the V and J calls and clone size; D and trimming were determined from the DNA. This sample comprises nearly 95,000 clones, more than 65% of them detected only once. The top ten hold less than 20% of the sample.

Collaborating institutions collected whole blood in K2EDTA tubes following their own protocols. Collaborator samples were shipped for TCRbeta analysis as frozen whole blood, isolated PBMCs, or DNA extracted from either sample type. This sample was taken from a study of blood T cell repertoires in COVID-19 (dated by TCRdb to 2020 to 2021). Regarding the research as a whole: The collaborator samples originated in the United States, Italy and Spain and spanned the acute and convalescent phases of COVID-19. Subjects who had been exposed to COVID-19, were actively infected with it, or had recovered from it provided the deeply sampled blood TCRbeta repertoires that made up the dataset. The prospective study material was composed of cDNA or gDNA derived from T cells, B-cell-depleted T cells, or PBMCs. HLA class I and class II types, where available, came from metadata supplied by the sample provider rather than from assay-based typing. The repertoires were released in a freely available public database intended as a resource for research on the immune response to SARS-CoV-2. Samples were obtained from the ongoing ImmuneRACE study (first 160 participants) and from 1,254 subjects provided by 6 global collaborators. The sample metadata nearly always contained a de-identified subject ID, COVID-19 status, age in years and sex. Results and caveats for the whole study, not just this receptor: Clinical and demographic metadata were provided uncurated, with the amount varying by source and participant.

This sequence originates from a human donor in a cohort sampled during active COVID-19. Input material: peripheral blood. The V and J segments used are TRBV19 and TRBJ2-2, with an unclear D gene assignment. The nucleotide sequence is given as TGTGCCAGTAGCAAGCTGACAACCGGGGAGCTGTTTTTT. Its protein product is CASSKLTTGELFF.